The 6 T cell receptor beta chains in this list originate from one sample, sequenced in a study of shared clonotypes between healthy human individuals. Here immunoSEQ multiplex PCR was the method, and the copy in TCRdb shows in-frame clones only, minus some. The data hold about a million clones, with about 75% observed a single time. Sequencing was done on a sample of memory CD4+ T cells sorted from blood. Regarding subset: CD45RA-negative fraction. Receptors were obtained from a young man in good health.

A single count supports this clone. This chain joins TRBV19 and TRBJ2-6; the match to TRBD1 covers 9 bases. Germline CDR1 reads LNHDA; CDR2 reads SQIVND (reference sequence). The CDR3 spans 16 residues. With V trimmed by 3 bases and J by 1 base, 1 base remained unmatched. The CDR3 coding sequence is TGTGCCAGTAGTATCGGGACAGGGTCTGGGGCCAACGTCCTGACTTTC. Protein: CASSIGTGSGANVLTF.

The V gene is TRBV29-1, the J gene TRBJ1-2, with no clear D. This CDR3 is 12 amino acids long. Looked up from germline, CDR1 is SQVTM and CDR2 is ANQGSEA. The ends were cut back, 4 bases at V and 4 bases at J, with 10 bases in the middle. The CDR3 DNA is TGCAGCGTTGGGGCAGCCTCCTATGGCTACACCTTC. Protein: CSVGAASYGYTF.

This clone was counted between two and nine times. The chain carries TRBV6-1 and TRBJ2-1; tentatively, D is TRBD2 (5 bases). Trimming removed 5 bases from V and 3 bases from J, with 11 bases in between. CDR3 length: 14 residues. CDR1 is MNHNS, CDR2 SASEGT, per germline. In nucleotides, the CDR3 is TGTGCCAGCAGTCCGGCGGGCGACTACAATGAGCAGTTCTTC. This sequence encodes CASSPAGDYNEQFF.

The chain is built from TRBV6-5 and TRBJ2-3; D possibly corresponds to TRBD1 (5 bases). The V end was cut by 5 bases, the J end by 0 bases, with 9 bases between. The CDR3 extends over 14 amino acids. The V gene's germline CDR1 is MNHEY and CDR2 SVGAGI. CDR3 bases: TGTGCCAGCAGTACCAGGGTGAGCACAGATACGCAGTATTTT. Encoded protein: CASSTRVSTDTQYF.

Turning to this clone: The junction differs from germline at one of its ends, possibly a read error. V is TRBV4-1 and J is TRBJ1-2, with D maybe TRBD1 (5 bases). The germline CDR1 and CDR2 sequences are MGHRA and YSYEKL. The CDR3 is made up of 15 amino acids. Here the CDR3 DNA reads TGCGCCAGCAGCCAAGTTGGGCGCAGGGAGGGTGGCCACACCTTC. Protein: CASSQVGRREGGHTF.

In this sample, this clone turned up many times. This chain joins TRBV20-1 and TRBJ2-1; D unclear. The CDR3 totals 10 residues. The germline CDR1 and CDR2 sequences are DFQATT and SNEGSKA (reference sequence). Trimming left V 3 bases short and J 12 bases short, with 9 bases between. The CDR3 reads CSARTVRQFF. The CDR3 DNA reads as TGCAGTGCTAGGACCGTACGGCAGTTCTTC.